A selection of T cell receptor beta chains follows, all from one sample in a study of blood T cell repertoires in COVID-19. TCRdb keeps only in-frame clones here, not all; method: immunoSEQ multiplex PCR. The data show 80,000 to 95,000 clones, about four fifths seen once. Sequences were obtained from peripheral blood. The receptors were gathered from a woman older than 75 with acute or convalescent COVID-19. Both conserved end residues are part of each CDR3. The order of the fields is D gene, J gene, V gene, clone size, CDR3 DNA, CDR3 protein. A D gene is named only where the DNA matches it firmly. Only some rows state a clone size, as once, few, many or a class for expanded clones.

>.|TRBJ2-2|TRBV23-1|.
TGCGCCATCCTGATAGGACAGAGTTATAACACCGGGGAGCTGTTTTTT
CAILIGQSYNTGELFF
>.|TRBJ2-7|TRBV30|.
TGTGCCTGGAGCGTTGTCTACGAGCAGTACTTC
CAWSVVYEQYF
>.|TRBJ1-2|TRBV7-2|.
TGTGCCAGCCGCATGGCCCAAGGAGGGTCTGGCTACACCTTC
CASRMAQGGSGYTF
>.|TRBJ1-5|TRBV28|.
TGTGCCAGCCAGTCAGGGTTGCAGCCCCAGCATTTT
CASQSGLQPQHF
>.|TRBJ1-1|TRBV5-1|.
TGCGCCAGCAGCTCCCGAGGACAGCAGAACACTGAAGCTTTCTTT
CASSSRGQQNTEAFF
>.|TRBJ1-2|TRBV28|.
TGTGCCAGCAGTTTTGGGGGACCTGGGGGCGACGGGTATGGCTACACCTTC
CASSFGGPGGDGYGYTF
>.|TRBJ2-1|TRBV11-3|once
TGTGCCAGCAGCTTATCACAGGGCTGGAATGAGCAGTTCTTC
CASSLSQGWNEQFF
>.|TRBJ1-1|TRBV4-1|.
TGCGCCAGCAGCCAAGTTGGGGGGAGAAACACTGAAGCTTTCTTT
CASSQVGGRNTEAFF
>.|TRBJ2-1|TRBV7-9|.
TGTGCCAGCAGCGTAAGTTCAGGGTACAATGAGCAGTTCTTC
CASSVSSGYNEQFF
>TRBD2|TRBJ2-2|TRBV7-2|few
TGTGCCAGCAGCTCATTGGTGGGAGGGGCCGGGGAGCTGTTTTTT
CASSSLVGGAGELFF
>.|TRBJ1-1|TRBV7-2|.
TGTGCCAGCAGCTTATCTCTACTGAACACTGAAGCTTTCTTT
CASSLSLLNTEAFF